This T cell receptor beta chain was recorded in a study of cytotoxic CD8 clonotypes in ibrutinib-treated CLL. The overall study: Response sampling occurred after a median around 11 months of treatment (range 6 to 36). General study points: Clonality went up at the time of ibrutinib response, stayed stable in sustained remission, and later dropped back toward its baseline level at progression. Patients with sustained remission and those progressing were sampled at differing times.

Repertoires were generated with immunoSEQ multiplex PCR, while TCRdb's copy carries only in-frame clones and drops some. The table has roughly 18,000 clones, roughly 80% seen once. Germline values: CDR1 SGDLS, CDR2 YYNGEE. This CDR3 is 14 amino acids long. Between the trimmed V and J ends, which lost 6 bases and 1 base, there was a span of 13 bases. Points on this clone: The antigen remains unidentified.

The TCR sequence derives from a human donor with chronic lymphocytic leukemia. The specimen was PBMCs, collected before ibrutinib treatment. This chain joins TRBV9 and TRBJ1-1; perhaps TRBD1 as D (5 bases). CDR3 protein: CASNLGVANTEAFF. As DNA, the CDR3 is TGTGCCAGCAACCTAGGGGTGGCGAACACTGAAGCTTTCTTT.